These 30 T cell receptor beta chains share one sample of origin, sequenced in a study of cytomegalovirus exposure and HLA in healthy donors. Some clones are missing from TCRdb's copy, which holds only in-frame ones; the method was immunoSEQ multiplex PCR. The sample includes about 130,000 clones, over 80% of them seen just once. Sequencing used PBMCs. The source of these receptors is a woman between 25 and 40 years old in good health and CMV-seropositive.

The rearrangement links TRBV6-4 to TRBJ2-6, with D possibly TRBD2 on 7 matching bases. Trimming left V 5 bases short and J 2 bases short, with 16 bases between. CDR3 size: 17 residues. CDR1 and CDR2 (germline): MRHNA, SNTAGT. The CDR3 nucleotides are TGTGCCAGCAGTCCCCAAGGGGAGGGGGCTGGGGCCAACGTCCTGACTTTC. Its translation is CASSPQGEGAGANVLTF.

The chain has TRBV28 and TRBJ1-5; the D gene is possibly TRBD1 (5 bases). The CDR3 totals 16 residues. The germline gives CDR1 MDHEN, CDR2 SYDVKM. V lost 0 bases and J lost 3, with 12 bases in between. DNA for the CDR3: TGTGCCAGCAGTTTATGGGAGGGACGGGACAATCAGCCCCAGCATTTT. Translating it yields CASSLWEGRDNQPQHF.

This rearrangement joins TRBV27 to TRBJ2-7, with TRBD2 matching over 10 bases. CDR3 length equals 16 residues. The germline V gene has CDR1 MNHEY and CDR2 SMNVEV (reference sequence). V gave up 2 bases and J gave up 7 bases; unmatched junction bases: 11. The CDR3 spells CASSLLGAGGPREQYF. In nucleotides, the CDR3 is TGTGCCAGCAGTTTACTAGGAGCGGGAGGGCCAAGGGAGCAGTACTTC.

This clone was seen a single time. This chain's CDR3 is CASTKDRLGNTGELFF. The CDR3 bases are TGTGCCAGCACCAAGGACAGGCTGGGGAACACCGGGGAGCTGTTTTTT. The J gene is TRBJ2-2, the V gene TRBV2; TRBD1 matches at 7 bases. CDR1 SNHLY and CDR2 FYNNEI come from the germline V gene. The ends lost 7 bases at V and 1 base at J; junction bases unmatched: 9. CDR3 length: 16 residues.

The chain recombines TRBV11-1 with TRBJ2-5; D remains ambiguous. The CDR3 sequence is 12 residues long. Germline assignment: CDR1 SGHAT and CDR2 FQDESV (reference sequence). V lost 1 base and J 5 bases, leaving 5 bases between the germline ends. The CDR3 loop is CASSLVSETQYF. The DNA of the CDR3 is TGTGCCAGCAGCTTAGTTTCGGAGACCCAGTACTTC. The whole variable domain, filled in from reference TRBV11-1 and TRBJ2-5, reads EAEVAQSPRYKITEKSQAVAFWCDPISGHATLYWYRQILGQGPELLVQFQDESVVDDSQLPKDRFSAERLKGVDSTLKIQPAELGDSAMYLCASSLVSETQYFGPGTRLLVL.

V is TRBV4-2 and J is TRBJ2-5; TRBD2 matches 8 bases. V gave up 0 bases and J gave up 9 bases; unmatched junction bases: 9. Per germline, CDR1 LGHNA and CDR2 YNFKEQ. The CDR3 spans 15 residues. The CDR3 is CASSQEEGTRLAQYF. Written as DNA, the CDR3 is TGTGCCAGCAGCCAAGAAGAAGGGACTAGACTGGCCCAGTACTTC.

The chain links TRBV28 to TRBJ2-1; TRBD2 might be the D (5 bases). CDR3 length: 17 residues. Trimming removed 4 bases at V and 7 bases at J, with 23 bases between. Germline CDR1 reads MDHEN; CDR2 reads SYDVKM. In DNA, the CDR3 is TGTGCCAGCAGTTCCCCTCGGGCTAGCATTGGTGTGAATGAGCAGTTCTTC. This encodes CASSSPRASIGVNEQFF.

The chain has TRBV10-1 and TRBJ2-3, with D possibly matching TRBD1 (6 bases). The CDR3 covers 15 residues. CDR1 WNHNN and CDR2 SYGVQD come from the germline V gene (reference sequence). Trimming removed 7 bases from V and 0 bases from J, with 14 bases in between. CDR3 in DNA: TGCGCCAGCACCGAAGGCAGGGGAAGCACAGATACGCAGTATTTT. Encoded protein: CASTEGRGSTDTQYF.

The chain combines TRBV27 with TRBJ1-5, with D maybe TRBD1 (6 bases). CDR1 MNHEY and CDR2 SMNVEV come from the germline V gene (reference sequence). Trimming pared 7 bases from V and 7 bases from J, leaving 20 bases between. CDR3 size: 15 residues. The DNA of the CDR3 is TGTGCCAGCACCGTCGTGGGGGGGGCGGGGCAGCCCCAGCATTTT. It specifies CASTVVGGAGQPQHF.

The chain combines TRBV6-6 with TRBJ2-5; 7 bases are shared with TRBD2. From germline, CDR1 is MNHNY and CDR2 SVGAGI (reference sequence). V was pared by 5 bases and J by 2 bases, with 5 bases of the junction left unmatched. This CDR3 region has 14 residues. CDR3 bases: TGTGCCAGCAGTAAGACTAGCAGTCAAGAGACCCAGTACTTC. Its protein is CASSKTSSQETQYF.

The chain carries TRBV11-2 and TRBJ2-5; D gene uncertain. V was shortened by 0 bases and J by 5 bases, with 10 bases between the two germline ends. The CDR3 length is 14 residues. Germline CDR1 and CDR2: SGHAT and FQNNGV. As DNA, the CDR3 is TGTGCCAGCAGCTTAGATCGGTCCGGGGAGACCCAGTACTTC. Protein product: CASSLDRSGETQYF.

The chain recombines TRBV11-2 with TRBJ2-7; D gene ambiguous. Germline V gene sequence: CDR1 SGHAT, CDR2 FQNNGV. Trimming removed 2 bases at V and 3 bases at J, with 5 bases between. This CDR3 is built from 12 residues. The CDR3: CASSLSNYEQYF. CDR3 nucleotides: TGTGCCAGCAGCTTATCTAACTACGAGCAGTACTTC.

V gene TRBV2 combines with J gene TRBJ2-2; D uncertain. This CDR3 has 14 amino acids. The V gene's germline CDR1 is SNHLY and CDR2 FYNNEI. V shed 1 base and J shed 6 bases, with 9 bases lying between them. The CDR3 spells CASSEVANAGELFF. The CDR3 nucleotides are TGTGCCAGCAGTGAAGTAGCTAATGCCGGGGAGCTGTTTTTT.

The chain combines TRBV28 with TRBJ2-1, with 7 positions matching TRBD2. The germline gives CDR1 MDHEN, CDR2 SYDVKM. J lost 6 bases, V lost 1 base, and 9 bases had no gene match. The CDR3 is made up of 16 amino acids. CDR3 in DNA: TGTGCCAGCAGTTTATACGTGGGGGGGTTGAGCAATGAGCAGTTCTTC. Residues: CASSLYVGGLSNEQFF.

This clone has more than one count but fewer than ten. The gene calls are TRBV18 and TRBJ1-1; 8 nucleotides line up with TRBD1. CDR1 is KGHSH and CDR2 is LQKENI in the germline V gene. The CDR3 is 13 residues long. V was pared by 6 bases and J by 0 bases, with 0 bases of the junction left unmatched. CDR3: CASSGQVNTEAFF. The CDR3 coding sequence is TGTGCCAGCTCGGGACAGGTGAACACTGAAGCTTTCTTT.

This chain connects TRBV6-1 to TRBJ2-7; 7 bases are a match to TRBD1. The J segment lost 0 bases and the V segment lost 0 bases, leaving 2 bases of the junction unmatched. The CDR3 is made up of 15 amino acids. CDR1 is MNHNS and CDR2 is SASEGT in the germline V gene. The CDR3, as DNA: TGTGCCAGCAGTGAAGCCCGGACAGGCTCCTACGAGCAGTACTTC. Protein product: CASSEARTGSYEQYF.

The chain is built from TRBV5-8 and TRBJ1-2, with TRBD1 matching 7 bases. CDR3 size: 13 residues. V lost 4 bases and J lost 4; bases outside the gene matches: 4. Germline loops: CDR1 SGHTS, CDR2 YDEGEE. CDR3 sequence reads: CASSLDRAYGYTF. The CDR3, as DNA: TGTGCCAGCAGCCTCGACAGGGCCTATGGCTACACCTTC.

The CDR3 DNA follows: TGTGCCAGCAGTTTGACAGCGAAAACACCCCTCCACTTT. Amino acids: CASSLTAKTPLHF. The chain carries TRBV27 and TRBJ1-6, with a weak D call TRBD1 (5 bases). The CDR3 totals 13 residues. Germline CDR1 MNHEY, CDR2 SMNVEV (reference sequence). Deletions cut 3 bases from V and 11 bases from J, with 11 bases between.

The CDR3 DNA sequence: TGTGCCAGTAACTCCCCGGGACTAGCGGGAAGCGAGCAGTACTTC. Residues: CASNSPGLAGSEQYF. The chain couples TRBV19 to TRBJ2-7; 13 bases map to TRBD2. The CDR3 length is 15 residues. In germline, CDR1 is LNHDA, CDR2 SQIVND (reference sequence). The trim removed 7 bases at V and 6 bases at J, leaving 9 bases unmatched.

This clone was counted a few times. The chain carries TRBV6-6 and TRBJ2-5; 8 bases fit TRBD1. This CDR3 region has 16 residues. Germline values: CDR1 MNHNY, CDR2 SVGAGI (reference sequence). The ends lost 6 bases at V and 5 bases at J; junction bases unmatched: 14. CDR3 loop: CASRVTGVLYGETQYF. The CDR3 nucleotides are TGTGCCAGCAGGGTGACAGGGGTCCTGTACGGGGAGACCCAGTACTTC.

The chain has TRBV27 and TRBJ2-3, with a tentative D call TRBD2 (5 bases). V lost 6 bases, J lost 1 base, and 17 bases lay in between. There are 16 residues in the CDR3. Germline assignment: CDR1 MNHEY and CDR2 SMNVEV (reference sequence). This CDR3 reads CASRAWGAARTDTQYF. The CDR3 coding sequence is TGTGCCAGCAGGGCCTGGGGAGCGGCCCGCACAGATACGCAGTATTTT.

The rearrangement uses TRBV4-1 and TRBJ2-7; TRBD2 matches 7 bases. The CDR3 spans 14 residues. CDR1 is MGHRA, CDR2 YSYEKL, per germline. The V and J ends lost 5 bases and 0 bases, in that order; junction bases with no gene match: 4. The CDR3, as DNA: TGCGCCAGCAGCGCACGGGACTACTCCTACGAGCAGTACTTC. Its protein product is CASSARDYSYEQYF.

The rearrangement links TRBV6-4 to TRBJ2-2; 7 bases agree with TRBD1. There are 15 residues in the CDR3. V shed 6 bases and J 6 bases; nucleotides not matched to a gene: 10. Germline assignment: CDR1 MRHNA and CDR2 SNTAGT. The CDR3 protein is CASSAQPGQAGELFF. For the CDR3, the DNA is TGTGCCAGCAGCGCTCAACCAGGACAGGCCGGGGAGCTGTTTTTT.

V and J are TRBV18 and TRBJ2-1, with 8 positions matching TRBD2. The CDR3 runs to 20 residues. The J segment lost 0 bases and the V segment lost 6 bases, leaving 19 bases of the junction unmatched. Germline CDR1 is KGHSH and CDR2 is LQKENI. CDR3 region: CASSPTWGLAGRTSYNEQFF. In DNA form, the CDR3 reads TGTGCCAGCTCCCCAACGTGGGGGCTAGCGGGCCGAACCTCCTACAATGAGCAGTTCTTC.

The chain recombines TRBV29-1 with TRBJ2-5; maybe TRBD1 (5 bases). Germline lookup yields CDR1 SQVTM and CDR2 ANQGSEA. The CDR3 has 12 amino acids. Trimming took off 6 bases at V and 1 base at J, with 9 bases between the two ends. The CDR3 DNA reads TGCAGCGTCCAAGGGGTCCAAGAGACCCAGTACTTC. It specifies CSVQGVQETQYF.

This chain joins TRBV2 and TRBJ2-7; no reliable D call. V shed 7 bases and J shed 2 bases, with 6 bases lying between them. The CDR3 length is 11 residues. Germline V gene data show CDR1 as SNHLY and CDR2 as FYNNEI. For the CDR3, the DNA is TGTGCCAGCACCCGTACCTACGAGCAGTACTTC. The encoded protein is CASTRTYEQYF. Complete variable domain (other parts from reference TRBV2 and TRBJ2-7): EPEVTQTPSHQVTQMGQEVILRCVPISNHLYFYWYRQILGQKVEFLVSFYNNEISEKSEIFDDQFSVERPDGSNFTLKIRSTKLEDSAMYFCASTRTYEQYFGPGTRLTVT.

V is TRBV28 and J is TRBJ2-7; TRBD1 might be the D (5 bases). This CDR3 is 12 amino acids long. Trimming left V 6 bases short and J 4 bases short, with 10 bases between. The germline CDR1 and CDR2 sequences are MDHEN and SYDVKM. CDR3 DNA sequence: TGTGCCAGCAGGGGGCAACTATACGAGCAGTACTTC. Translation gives CASRGQLYEQYF.

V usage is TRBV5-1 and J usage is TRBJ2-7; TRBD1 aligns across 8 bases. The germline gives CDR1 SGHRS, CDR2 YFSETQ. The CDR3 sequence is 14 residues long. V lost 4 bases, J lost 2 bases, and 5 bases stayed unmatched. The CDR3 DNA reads TGCGCCAGCAGCCCCAGGGGGCGGACCTACGAGCAGTACTTC. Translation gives CASSPRGRTYEQYF.

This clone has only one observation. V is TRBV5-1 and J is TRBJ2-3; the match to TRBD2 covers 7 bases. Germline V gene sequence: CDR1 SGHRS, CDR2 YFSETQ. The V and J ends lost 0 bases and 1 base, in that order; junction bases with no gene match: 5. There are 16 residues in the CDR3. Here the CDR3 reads CASSLVRLAGTDTQYF. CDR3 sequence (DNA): TGCGCCAGCAGCTTGGTACGTCTAGCGGGCACAGATACGCAGTATTTT.

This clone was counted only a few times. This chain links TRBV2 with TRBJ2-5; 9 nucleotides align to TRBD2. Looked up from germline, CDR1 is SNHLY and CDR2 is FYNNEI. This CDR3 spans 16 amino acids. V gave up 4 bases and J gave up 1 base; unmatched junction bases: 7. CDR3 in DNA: TGTGCCAGCAGTGGAGGGACTAGCAGGATCCAAGAGACCCAGTACTTC. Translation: CASSGGTSRIQETQYF.